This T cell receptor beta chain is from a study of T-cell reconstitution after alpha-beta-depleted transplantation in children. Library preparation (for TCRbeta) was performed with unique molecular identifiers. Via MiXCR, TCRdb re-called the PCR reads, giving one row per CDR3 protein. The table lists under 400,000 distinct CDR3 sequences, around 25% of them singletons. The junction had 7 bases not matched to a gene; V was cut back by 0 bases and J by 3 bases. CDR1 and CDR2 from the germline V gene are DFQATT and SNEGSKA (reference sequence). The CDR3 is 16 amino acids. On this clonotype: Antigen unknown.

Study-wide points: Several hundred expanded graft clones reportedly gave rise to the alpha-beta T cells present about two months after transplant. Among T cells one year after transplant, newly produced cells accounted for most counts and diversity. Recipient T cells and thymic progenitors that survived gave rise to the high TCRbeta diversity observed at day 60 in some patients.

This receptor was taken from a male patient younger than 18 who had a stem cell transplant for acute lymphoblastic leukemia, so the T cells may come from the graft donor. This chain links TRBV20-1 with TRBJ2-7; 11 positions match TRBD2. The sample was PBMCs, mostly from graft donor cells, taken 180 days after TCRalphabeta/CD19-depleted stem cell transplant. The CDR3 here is CSARDTGTSGGYEQYF. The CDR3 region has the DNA TGCAGTGCTAGAGATACGGGAACTAGCGGGGGCTACGAGCAGTACTTC.